Listed here is a single TCR beta chain. As yet, its antigen is unknown. The data were obtained in a study of T cells after posttransplantation cyclophosphamide. Assay: immunoSEQ multiplex PCR; the TCRdb copy retains only in-frame clones and omits some. The sample includes 45,000 to 65,000 clones, about 86% of them seen just once. CDR1 SGDLS and CDR2 YYNGEE come from the germline V gene. The CDR3 covers 13 residues. V was trimmed by 2 bases and J by 2 bases, leaving 8 bases between them. General study findings and limits: Later blood repertoires were often dominated by clones from the donor CD8+ memory compartment. TRB overlap between skin or GI tissue T cells and blood was limited. Recipient CMV seropositivity and CMV reactivation strongly tracked TRB clonality.

The sample was PBMCs. The sequence was obtained from a man between 25 and 39 years old with a blood cancer, CMV-positive, and with a related stem cell donor. The J gene is TRBJ2-7, the V gene TRBV9; D remains unclear. The CDR3 loop reads CASSVQATYEQYF. The CDR3 bases are TGTGCCAGCAGCGTGCAGGCCACCTACGAGCAGTACTTC.